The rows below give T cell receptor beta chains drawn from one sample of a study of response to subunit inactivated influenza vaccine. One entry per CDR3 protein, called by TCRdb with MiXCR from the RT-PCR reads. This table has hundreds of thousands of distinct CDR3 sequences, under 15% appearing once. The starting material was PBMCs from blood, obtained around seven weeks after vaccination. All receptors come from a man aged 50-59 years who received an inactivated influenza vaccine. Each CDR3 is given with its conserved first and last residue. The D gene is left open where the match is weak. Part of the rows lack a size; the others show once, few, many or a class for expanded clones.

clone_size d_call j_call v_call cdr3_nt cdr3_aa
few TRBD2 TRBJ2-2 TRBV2 TGTGCCAGCAGTGTTGGACTAGCGGGGACCGGGGAGCTGTTTTTT CASSVGLAGTGELFF
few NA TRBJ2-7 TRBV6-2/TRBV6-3 TGTGCCAGCAGTTACTCGCTCGGGGATGGGAGACCCTACGAGCAGTACTTC CASSYSLGDGRPYEQYF
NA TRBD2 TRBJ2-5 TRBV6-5 TGTGCCAGCAGTTACGACGGGACTAGCGCCGTGAGGACCCAGTACTTC CASSYDGTSAVRTQYF
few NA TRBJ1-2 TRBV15 TGTGCCACCAGCAACGCCCTAGGTGGCTACACCTTC CATSNALGGYTF
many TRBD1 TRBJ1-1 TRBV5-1 TGCGCCAGCAGCTTGGACAGGGGAGTGAACACTGAAGCTTTCTTT CASSLDRGVNTEAFF
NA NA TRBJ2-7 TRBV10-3 TGTGCCATCAGTGAGTCTGGGACTGTAACCTACGAGCAGTACTTC CAISESGTVTYEQYF
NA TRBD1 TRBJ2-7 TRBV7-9 TGTGCCAGCACCGAGGGGGCGACCTACGAGCAGTACTTC CASTEGATYEQYF
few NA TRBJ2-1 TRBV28 TGTGCCAGCAGTTACCCCCTTGGGGGGAGAGACAACAATGAGCAGTTCTTC CASSYPLGGRDNNEQFF
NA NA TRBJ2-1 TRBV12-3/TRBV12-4 TGTGCCAGCAGTTTAAGGGCGGGTCCCCAGGTCAATGAGCAGTTCTTC CASSLRAGPQVNEQFF
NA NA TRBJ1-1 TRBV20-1 TGCAGTGCTAGTCGCGGGGGCGGTGGCACTGAAGCTTTCTTT CSASRGGGGTEAFF
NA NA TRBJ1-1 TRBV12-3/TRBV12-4 TGTGCCAGCAGTTTAGAAGGAGGGGTCAGGCGGGCTGAAGCTTTCTTT CASSLEGGVRRAEAFF
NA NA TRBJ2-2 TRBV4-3 TGCGCCAGCAGCCTGGAGCAGGACACCGGGGAGCTGTTTTTT CASSLEQDTGELFF
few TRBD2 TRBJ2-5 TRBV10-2 TGCGCCAGTACAGAACTAGCGGGAGTGGAGACCCAGTACTTC CASTELAGVETQYF
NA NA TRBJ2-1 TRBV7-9 TGTGCCAGCAGCCGACCCGGGGTTACTGAGCAGTTCTTC CASSRPGVTEQFF
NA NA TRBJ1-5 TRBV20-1 TGCAGTGCCCTCCGGGACGGAGACAATCAGCCCCAGCATTTT CSALRDGDNQPQHF
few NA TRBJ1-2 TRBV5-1 TGCGCCAGCAGCCGGGACCCTAACTATGGCTACACCTTC CASSRDPNYGYTF
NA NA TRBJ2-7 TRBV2 TGTGCCAGCAGTGAAGCCGGGGCCACATCCTTCGCCTACGAGCAGTACTTC CASSEAGATSFAYEQYF
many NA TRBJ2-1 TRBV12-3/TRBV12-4 TGTGCCAGCACCCTCTACAATGAGCAGTTCTTC CASTLYNEQFF
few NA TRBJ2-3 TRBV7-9 TGTGCCAGCAGCTCCCCTTCGGATCTCAGCACAGATACGCAGTATTTT CASSSPSDLSTDTQYF
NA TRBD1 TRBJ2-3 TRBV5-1 TGCGCCAGCAGCAGTACCGGGACAGGAAACACAGATACGCAGTATTTT CASSSTGTGNTDTQYF
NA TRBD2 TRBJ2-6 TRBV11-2 TGTGCCAGCAGTATGAGGGGAGGGACCATTTCTAGGGCCAACGTCCTGACTTTC CASSMRGGTISRANVLTF
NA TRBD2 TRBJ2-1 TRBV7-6 TGTGCCAGCAGCGGGACTAGCCGAAGCTCCTACAATGAGCAGTTCTTC CASSGTSRSSYNEQFF
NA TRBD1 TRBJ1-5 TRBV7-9 TGTGCCAGCAGCCGCGGACAGGGGCTGGATAATCAGCCCCAGCATTTT CASSRGQGLDNQPQHF
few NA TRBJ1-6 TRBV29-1 TGCAGCGTTGTGGAGACAGCGAATTCACCCCTCCACTTT CSVVETANSPLHF
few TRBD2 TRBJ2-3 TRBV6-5 TGTGCCAGCAGTTACGGACTAGCGGGAGTTCGCACAGATACGCAGTATTTT CASSYGLAGVRTDTQYF
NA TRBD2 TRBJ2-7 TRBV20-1 TGCAGTGCTAGAGATCTGGCGGGAGGGCCCCACGAGCAGTACTTC CSARDLAGGPHEQYF
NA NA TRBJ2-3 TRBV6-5 TGTGCCAGCAGTTATGCAGGTTTGGGCACAGATACGCAGTATTTT CASSYAGLGTDTQYF
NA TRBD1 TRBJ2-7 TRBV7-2 TGTGCCAGCAGCTTAGTAGGGGGCAGAAAGTACGAGCAGTACTTC CASSLVGGRKYEQYF
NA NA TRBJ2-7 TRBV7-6 TGTGCCAGCAGCCATTACGACTCCTACGAGCAGTACTTC CASSHYDSYEQYF
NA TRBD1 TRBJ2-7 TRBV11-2 TGTGCCAGCAGCGTCGGAGGTGTCAGGGGGCTTTCCTACGAGCAGTACTTC CASSVGGVRGLSYEQYF
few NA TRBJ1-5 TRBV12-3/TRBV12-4 TGTGCCAGCAGTTCGGGGTTTCAGCCCCAGCATTTT CASSSGFQPQHF
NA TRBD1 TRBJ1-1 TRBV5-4 TGTGCCAGCAGCCAGGGACAGATGAACACTGAAGCTTTCTTT CASSQGQMNTEAFF
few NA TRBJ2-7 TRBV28 TGTGCCAGCAGGACCAGCAGGGGGACTTACGAGCAGTACTTC CASRTSRGTYEQYF
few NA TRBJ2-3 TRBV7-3 TGTGCCAGCAGCCTTTCCCCCGGGGCCATCTTCACAGATACGCAGTATTTT CASSLSPGAIFTDTQYF
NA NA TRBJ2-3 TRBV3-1 TGTGCCAGCAGCCAAGAAGCCAGGGGGGGAGATACGCAGTATTTT CASSQEARGGDTQYF
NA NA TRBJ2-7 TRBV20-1 TGCAGTGCCCTTACCCGCTACGAGCAGTACTTC CSALTRYEQYF
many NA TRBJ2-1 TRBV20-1 TGCAGTGCTAGGGGACCTTCGGCCAATGAGCAGTTCTTC CSARGPSANEQFF
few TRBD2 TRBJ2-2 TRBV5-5 TGTGCCAGCAGCTCATCTAGCGGGAGAGGAACCGGGGAGCTGTTTTTT CASSSSSGRGTGELFF
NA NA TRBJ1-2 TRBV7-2 TGTGCCAGCAGCCGTGACAGCGGTGCTAACTATGGCTACACCTTC CASSRDSGANYGYTF
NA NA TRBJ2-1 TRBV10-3 TGTGCCATCCGACAGGGACTAGACAATGAGCAGTTCTTC CAIRQGLDNEQFF
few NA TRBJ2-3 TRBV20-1 TGCAGTGCTAGAGATCAGGGGGGGCATGCTACGCAGTATTTT CSARDQGGHATQYF
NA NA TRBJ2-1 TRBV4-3 TGCGCCAGCAGCCAAGATAAAGTCGGGAGACTATACAATGAGCAGTTCTTC CASSQDKVGRLYNEQFF
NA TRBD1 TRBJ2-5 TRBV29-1 TGCAGCGTATCTCGGGACAGAGGGGAGACCCAGTACTTC CSVSRDRGETQYF
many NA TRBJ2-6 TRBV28 TGTGCCAGCAAGGTGACGGGAGGGGCCAACGTCCTGACTTTC CASKVTGGANVLTF
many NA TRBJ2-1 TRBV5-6 TGTGCCAGCAGATTGGAATCTAATGAGCAGTTCTTC CASRLESNEQFF
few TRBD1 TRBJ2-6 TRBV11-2 TGTGCCAGCAGCTTCATGCCCGGGACAGGACGCTCTGGGGCCAACGTCCTGACTTTC CASSFMPGTGRSGANVLTF
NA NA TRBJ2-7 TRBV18 TGTGCCAGCTCACCAGTCTCGCGAGACTCCTACGAGCAGTACTTC CASSPVSRDSYEQYF
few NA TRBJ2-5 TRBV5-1 TGCGCCAGCAGCGAAGGGGGGATAGCAAAAGAGACCCAGTACTTC CASSEGGIAKETQYF
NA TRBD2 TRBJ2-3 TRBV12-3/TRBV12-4 TGTGCCAGCGGGACTACAAACACAGATACGCAGTATTTT CASGTTNTDTQYF
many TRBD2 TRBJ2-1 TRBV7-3 TGTGCCAGCAGCTTTAGCGGGGCCCGCTACAATGAGCAGTTCTTC CASSFSGARYNEQFF
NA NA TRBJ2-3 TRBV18 TGTGCCAGCTCACCGGGACCGAACACAGATACGCAGTATTTT CASSPGPNTDTQYF
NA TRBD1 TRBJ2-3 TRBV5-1 TGCGCCAGCAGCACGGGACAGATCACAGATACGCAGTATTTT CASSTGQITDTQYF
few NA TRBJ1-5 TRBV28 TGTGCCAGCAGTGATACTTATAGCAATCAGCCCCAGCATTTT CASSDTYSNQPQHF